This passage covers 19 T cell receptor beta chains from one sample sequenced in a study of regulatory T cells in long-lasting Graves disease. iRepertoire HTBI primers and Arm-PCR of CDR3 regions built TCR beta libraries. MiXCR was run by TCRdb on the multiplex PCR reads, yielding one entry per CDR3 protein. The sample shows about 660,000 distinct CDR3 sequences, about 32% of them seen only once. Time point noted: persistent/refractory GD, antithyroid drugs over 5 years with positive TRAb. RNA isolated from PBMCs was used to make the TCR library. The source was peripheral blood mononuclear cells (PBMCs), collected when the disease was refractory, from a patient treated with antithyroid drugs. These receptors all come from a female donor with Graves disease.

In this sample, this clonotype turned up many times. The V gene is TRBV7-9, the J gene TRBJ2-7, with D perhaps given as TRBD1 or TRBD2 (5 bases each). The CDR3 runs to 14 residues. CDR1 and CDR2 (germline): SEHNR, FQNEAQ (reference sequence). V shed 5 bases and J shed 3 bases, with 14 bases lying between them. The CDR3 DNA follows: TGTGCCAGCAGCACACCCGGGACGAACTACGAGCAGTACTTC. Protein product: CASSTPGTNYEQYF.

The gene calls are TRBV5-1 and TRBJ1-2, with a weak D call TRBD1 (6 bases). The CDR3 is 14 amino acids. The germline V and J ends were trimmed by 0 bases and 3 bases, with 9 bases remaining between them. In germline, CDR1 is SGHRS, CDR2 YFSETQ. The CDR3 spells CASSLGGLDYGYTF. DNA of the CDR3: TGCGCCAGCAGCTTGGGGGGGCTGGACTATGGCTACACCTTC.

The chain uses TRBV11-2 and TRBJ2-1; 11 positions match TRBD2. The CDR3 has 15 residues. Trimming removed 5 bases from V and 7 bases from J; junction bases left unmatched: 7. In germline, CDR1 is SGHAT, CDR2 FQNNGV. The CDR3, as DNA: TGTGCCAGCAGCGATTTAGCGGGAGGGAAGAATGAGCAGTTCTTC. This sequence encodes CASSDLAGGKNEQFF.

V and J are TRBV12-3 or TRBV12-4 and TRBJ2-2; D unresolved. This CDR3 spans 16 amino acids. V dropped 5 bases and J dropped 6 bases, with 19 bases sitting between them. The CDR3 is CASSPLVRRLAGELFF. The DNA for the CDR3 is TGTGCCAGCAGTCCGCTAGTTCGTAGGCTGGCCGGGGAGCTGTTTTTT.

This clonotype was picked up a small number of times. The chain links TRBV28 to TRBJ1-2, with unresolved D. The CDR3 sequence is 13 residues long. CDR1 is MDHEN and CDR2 is SYDVKM in the germline V gene. The V end was cut by 2 bases, the J end by 8 bases, with 12 bases between. CDR3 sequence reads: CASSLNPKRGYTF. The CDR3 DNA follows: TGTGCCAGCAGTTTAAACCCAAAGAGGGGCTACACCTTC.

The chain joins TRBV9 to TRBJ1-2, with TRBD1 matching over 7 bases. Germline lookup yields CDR1 SGDLS and CDR2 YYNGEE. This CDR3 has 15 residues. V shed 0 bases, J shed 2 bases, and the junction held 4 bases outside the gene matches. CDR3 loop: CASSVGLQGNYGYTF. DNA for the CDR3: TGTGCCAGCAGCGTAGGGTTACAGGGGAACTATGGCTACACCTTC. The whole variable domain, filled in from reference TRBV9 and TRBJ1-2, reads DSGVTQTPKHLITATGQRVTLRCSPRSGDLSVYWYQQSLDQGLQFLIQYYNGEERAKGNILERFSAQQFPDLHSELNLSSLELGDSALYFCASSVGLQGNYGYTFGSGTRLTVV.

There are a few counts of this clonotype. The V gene is TRBV10-3, the J gene TRBJ1-2, with TRBD1 identical over 8 bases. Germline lookup yields CDR1 ENHRY and CDR2 SYGVKD. The CDR3 runs 14 residues. J was trimmed by 1 base and V by 10 bases; bases with no gene match: 8. The CDR3 spells CATNHGQGNYGYTF. The CDR3 nucleotides are TGTGCCACCAATCACGGACAGGGTAACTATGGCTACACCTTC.

The chain links TRBV29-1 to TRBJ1-2, with 7 bases lining up with TRBD1. The CDR3 consists of 12 residues. Germline-derived CDR1 and CDR2 are SQVTM and ANQGSEA. V was clipped by 8 bases and J by 8 bases; unmatched bases: 11. The CDR3 DNA sequence: TGCAGCACATGGGAGGGGGCGCGCGGCTACACCTTC. Its protein is CSTWEGARGYTF.

The V and J genes are TRBV7-9 and TRBJ1-6; 8 nucleotides agree with TRBD1. This CDR3 spans 15 amino acids. CDR1 and CDR2 (germline): SEHNR, FQNEAQ (reference sequence). V trimming: 1 base; J trimming: 7 bases; junction bases outside the gene matches: 3. The CDR3 sequence: CASSLVQGANSPLHF. CDR3 nucleotides: TGTGCCAGCAGCTTAGTTCAGGGGGCCAATTCACCCCTCCACTTT.

The chain couples TRBV5-1 to TRBJ1-1; 10 bases agree with TRBD1. The V segment lost 6 bases and the J segment 4 bases; nucleotides outside the gene matches: 12. CDR1 is SGHRS and CDR2 is YFSETQ in the germline V gene. The CDR3 has 16 amino acids. CDR3 coding DNA: TGCGCCAGCACCGACGGGACAGGGGTTCGCGGCACTGAAGCTTTCTTT. This sequence encodes CASTDGTGVRGTEAFF. Combining the CDR3 with reference TRBV5-1 and TRBJ1-1 gives the whole variable domain KAGVTQTPRYLIKTRGQQVTLSCSPISGHRSVSWYQQTPGQGLQFLFEYFSETQRNKGNFPGRFSGRQFSNSRSEMNVSTLELGDSALYLCASTDGTGVRGTEAFFGQGTRLTVV.

The gene calls are TRBV6-2 or TRBV6-3 and TRBJ1-5; D uncertain. In germline, CDR1 is MNHEY, CDR2 SVGEGT. The ends were cut back, 3 bases at V and 2 bases at J, with 5 bases in the middle. The CDR3 length is 13 residues. Written as DNA, the CDR3 is TGTGCCAGCAGTTATCCCCGCAATCAGCCCCAGCATTTT. Its protein product is CASSYPRNQPQHF.

The chain carries TRBV19 and TRBJ1-5, with 9 positions matching TRBD1. This CDR3 is built from 15 residues. Germline V gene lookup returns CDR1 LNHDA and CDR2 SQIVND (reference sequence). V dropped 1 base and J dropped 9; count of bases not matched to a gene: 7. In DNA, the CDR3 is TGTGCCAGTAGTATAGTCGGGACAGGGAAGCTGCCCCAGCATTTT. Protein product: CASSIVGTGKLPQHF.

Details on this clonotype: This may stem from a read error, because a much larger clone lies one nucleotide away. The chain links TRBV12-3 or TRBV12-4 to TRBJ2-5; D remains unclear. The CDR3 is made up of 14 amino acids. The CDR3: CASSFSADQGTQYF. For the CDR3, the DNA is TGTGCCAGCAGTTTTTCGGCGGACCAAGGGACCCAGTACTTC.

This clonotype was detected many times. The rearrangement uses TRBV12-3 or TRBV12-4 and TRBJ1-1, with 8 positions matching TRBD1. The V segment lost 5 bases and the J segment 2 bases; nucleotides outside the gene matches: 13. This CDR3 is 17 amino acids long. CDR3 coding DNA: TGTGCCAGCAGTCCTGCCCCAGGGGGCGCGTTTAACACTGAAGCTTTCTTT. It specifies CASSPAPGGAFNTEAFF.

The rearrangement links TRBV18 to TRBJ1-1; no firm D call. Trimming took 5 bases from V and 1 from J, leaving 11 bases between them. CDR3 size: 14 residues. Germline assignment: CDR1 KGHSH and CDR2 LQKENI. The CDR3 nucleotides are TGTGCCAGCTCAACCACCGACGGGAACACTGAAGCTTTCTTT. Translating gives CASSTTDGNTEAFF.

This clonotype was observed a handful of times. The chain joins TRBV29-1 to TRBJ2-5, with 15 bases aligning to TRBD2. CDR1 and CDR2 from the germline V gene are SQVTM and ANQGSEA. This CDR3 spans 16 amino acids. After removal of 4 bases from V and 5 bases from J, the junction contained 8 bases not matched to a gene. The CDR3 region has the DNA TGCAGCGTTGGCGGGACTAGCGGGAGGCGGCGGGAGACCCAGTACTTC. Its protein is CSVGGTSGRRRETQYF.

This clonotype was seen more than once but under ten times. J is TRBJ1-6 and V is TRBV5-5; maybe TRBD1 (6 bases). V lost 5 bases, J lost 8 bases, and 26 bases lay in between. This CDR3 is built from 18 residues. Germline CDR1 SGHKS, CDR2 YYEKEE (reference sequence). This chain's CDR3 is CASRMPTSTGLKDSPLHF. The CDR3 DNA sequence: TGTGCCAGCAGAATGCCCACTTCGACAGGATTAAAGGATTCACCCCTCCACTTT.

J is TRBJ1-1 and V is TRBV20-1, with D tentatively TRBD1 (5 bases). The CDR3 sequence is 14 residues long. Trimming shortened V by 0 bases and J by 2 bases, and 10 bases separated the two germline ends. From germline, CDR1 is DFQATT and CDR2 SNEGSKA (reference sequence). CDR3 protein: CSARDSRGNTEAFF. Here the CDR3 DNA reads TGCAGTGCTAGAGATTCAAGGGGTAACACTGAAGCTTTCTTT.

This chain connects TRBV6-5 to TRBJ1-1, with 7 bases identical to TRBD1. V lost 3 bases, J lost 3 bases, and 7 bases stayed unmatched. The CDR3 runs 15 residues. Per the germline V gene, CDR1 is MNHEY and CDR2 is SVGAGI. The CDR3 spells CASSYGLDRDTEAFF. The CDR3 DNA is TGTGCCAGCAGTTATGGTCTCGACAGGGACACTGAAGCTTTCTTT.